The T cell receptor beta chain described here comes from a study of T cells in Graves' hyperthyroidism and ophthalmopathy. Any symptoms of ophthalmopathy came after the first hyperthyroidism diagnosis, from which the blood sample dates. PBMCs came from 9 to 10 ml fresh peripheral blood. Germline V CDR1 and CDR2: MNHNS, SASEGT. Germline trimming cut 5 bases from V and 6 bases from J; bases unmatched to any gene: 5. The length of the CDR3 is 14 residues. Amplification of TCR beta CDR3 regions used RNA as the template. An initial round of RT-PCR targeting the TCR CDR3 relied on the HTBI primer set. TCRdb re-analysed the multiplex PCR reads in MiXCR, keeping a single row per CDR3 protein. This table has more than 300,000 distinct CDR3 sequences, about a sixth appearing once. In its sample, this clonotype was seen many times.

The sequence derives from a young woman with Graves' hyperthyroidism that later progressed to Graves' ophthalmopathy. Sequenced: blood. The J gene is TRBJ2-3, the V gene TRBV6-1, with TRBD2 identical over 10 bases. This chain's CDR3 is CASSFLTSGDTQYF. CDR3 DNA sequence: TGTGCCAGCAGTTTTTTGACTAGCGGGGATACGCAGTATTTT.